The subject of this entry is one T cell receptor beta chain. Its antigen remains unidentified. No quality values exist for individual bases; no much larger clone is one base distant. This sample is drawn from a study of T cells in Graves' hyperthyroidism and ophthalmopathy (dated by TCRdb to the late 2010s). About the investigation overall: To identify distinguishing TCR V-J signatures, a discovery cohort of around 100 patients was used, comprising roughly 45 with Graves' ophthalmopathy and 57 with stable Graves' hyperthyroidism. Prospective prediction of ophthalmopathy was tested in an independent validation cohort of about 19 hyperthyroidism patients and 17 patients who later progressed to ophthalmopathy. The 100 discovery patients were randomly split 7:3 into training and test sets. In roughly six Graves' hyperthyroidism patients, the study also compared T-cell repertoires from thyroid tissue with T-cell repertoires from blood. Once sampling was done, hyperthyroidism patients were given methimazole at a starting dose of 30 mg daily, whereas ophthalmopathy patients were given high-dose intravenous methylprednisolone. According to the paper, TCR Vbeta CDR3 sequencing was carried out on around 140 peripheral blood samples, which came from more than 40 ophthalmopathy, under 80 hyperthyroidism and about 17 progressor patients.

TCR beta CDR3 regions were amplified from RNA transcripts. For the first round of RT-PCR on the TCR CDR3, the HTBI primer set was used together with the Qiagen OneStep RT-PCR kit. Libraries were constructed in a second round of multiplex PCR, after which size selection and purification were carried out. The libraries were sequenced on an Illumina HiSeq2000 using paired-end 100 bp reads. The published analysis was carried out like this. SOAPnuke was used to process the raw data, with reads discarded if the reads contained adapters or uncalled bases, had a mean Phred below 15, or lacked an exact constant-primer or identifier match. COPE v1.2.5 was used to merge the high-quality paired reads, and each unique nucleotide sequence was defined as a clonotype. MiTCR v1.1 was used to align clonotypes to the IMGT TRBV, TRBD and TRBJ reference segments. Analysis was restricted to V-J combinations with a frequency above 0.0001, which covered about 99% of repertoires. A TCS score was defined as the ratio of F50 (clonal expansion) to E x V (chaos), with BLOSUM62-based TCRdist applied between CDR3 peptides within each V-J. Welch's t-statistics and random forest reduced some 510 V-J features to 10 to 15, which were used in a naive Bayes classifier (R e1071). Thyroid-blood repertoire similarity was quantified with the Morisita-Horn index. TCRdb applied fastp at Q25 and MiXCR to the public reads, then kept only in-frame beta chains. Each CDR3 protein gets just one entry, which takes the most common genes and DNA from the rows behind it. None of the V and J calls come from the authors' own analysis; TCRdb made them. Counted in this sample were 450,000 to 700,000 distinct CDR3 sequences; 46% of them appeared once. Around 19% of the sample rests with the top ten.

Paper-wide results and their limitations: During validation, the model predicted progression to ophthalmopathy a median of around six months ahead of onset, with more than 55% sensitivity and roughly 72% specificity. Sample size was not statistically predetermined, and blinding of investigators to group allocation was not performed. Most expanded thyroid clonotypes (frequency above 0.001) were also detected in blood, a finding suggesting that blood repertoires may reflect thyroid immune responses. Ophthalmopathy was separated from stable hyperthyroidism by a 13 V-J signature model, with approximately 85% sensitivity and approximately 81% specificity obtained in cross-validation and 80%/75% obtained in testing.

Exclusion was applied to patients with uncontrolled infections, other autoimmune diseases, pregnancy or lactation. Diagnoses were based on clinical symptoms, serum thyroxine and TRAb, thyroid ultrasound and orbital computed tomography. Total RNA was extracted using Trizol reagent, and RNA quality was assessed on an Agilent 2100 Bioanalyzer. A distance of 13 bases separates the germline ends of V and J, which lose 3 bases and 2 bases respectively. Its CDR3 holds 15 amino acids, cysteine through phenylalanine. CDR3 DNA is the only sequence kept; it has 45 bases, read in frame from the first base. The sequence links TRBV12-3 or TRBV12-4 to TRBJ1-1, with no confident D gene call. Material: peripheral blood or thyroid tissue (not recorded which). This TCR derives from an adult woman with Graves' disease, either hyperthyroidism or ophthalmopathy (not recorded which). The encoded CDR3 is CASSLGRLGNTEAFF. The DNA is TGTGCCAGCAGTTTGGGCAGGCTGGGAAACACTGAAGCTTTCTTT.